A single T cell receptor (beta chain) is shown here with its context. Other DNA sequences from this sample encode an identical CDR3 as well. V lost 5 bases and J lost 3, with 8 bases in between. Germline lookup yields CDR1 MDHEN and CDR2 SYDVKM. The CDR3 is made up of 12 amino acids. This sample is part of a study of blood T cell repertoires in COVID-19. Study overall: Specimens from acute and convalescent COVID-19 originated in the United States, Italy and Spain.

TCRdb's copy holds only in-frame clones and misses some; the assay was immunoSEQ multiplex PCR. The sample lists roughly 260,000 clones, roughly nine tenths seen once, with under 6.5% in the top ten. This TCR was recovered from a woman aged 25-40 years with acute COVID-19. Sequenced input: PBMCs or T cells enriched from blood (not recorded which). The chain uses TRBV28 and TRBJ2-7; TRBD1 might be the D (5 bases). The CDR3 nucleotides are TGTGCCAGCAGTCTTCAGGGCTACGAGCAGTACTTC. Translation: CASSLQGYEQYF. Combining the CDR3 with reference TRBV28 and TRBJ2-7 gives the whole variable domain DVKVTQSSRYLVKRTGEKVFLECVQDMDHENMFWYRQDPGLGLRLIYFSYDVKMKEKGDIPEGYSVSREKKERFSLILESASTNQTSMYLCASSLQGYEQYFGPGTRLTVT.